The clone carrying this T cell receptor beta chain was observed a few times. The antigen is undetermined. Deletions cut 5 bases from V and 3 bases from J, with 14 bases between. Germline CDR1 is SEHNR and CDR2 is FQNEAQ (reference sequence). This CDR3 contains 14 residues. TCRdb used MiXCR to reprocess the 5' RACE reads, holding one entry per CDR3 protein. The data hold fewer than 700,000 distinct CDR3 sequences, with approximately 18% observed a single time. The data belong to a study of T-cell memory formation after mild COVID-19. Study-wide context: The TCR clusters were mostly specific to one donor.

Study results and limitations: Within pre-infection memory, some responding clones were found, suggesting cross-reactive memory joined.

This TCR came from an adult woman who had mild COVID-19 (a few samples of this study predate the infection). Cell type and time point are not known. The chain is built from TRBV7-9 and TRBJ2-7, with D unresolved. The material sequenced was PBMCs or a T cell subset sorted from them (not recorded which). The CDR3 loop is CASSPVGRNYEQYF. The CDR3 nucleotides are TGTGCCAGCAGCCCGGTGGGCAGGAACTACGAGCAGTACTTC.